This TCR beta chain was sequenced for a study of spatial heterogeneity in lung cancer. Points from the study as a whole: Expanded TCRs that were ubiquitous or regional had counts tracking ubiquitous and regional nonsynonymous mutations, respectively. Mutation tallies in tumors tracked expanded intratumoral alpha and beta TCR counts.

Time point described: sample taken at primary tumor resection. A total of some 70 untreated early-stage non-small cell lung cancer patients served as donors. The authors sequenced whole RNA from tumor, nontumor lung or frozen PBMC without sorting. This clonotype showed up many times. Its antigen is undetermined. This CDR3 has 12 amino acids. V dropped 5 bases and J dropped 8 bases, with 11 bases sitting between them. TCRdb fed the 5' RACE reads into MiXCR, producing one record per CDR3 protein. The sample contains 2,500 to 3,500 distinct CDR3 sequences, roughly a tenth of which appear only once. The TCR comes from a female donor with early-stage non-small cell lung cancer. This chain connects TRBV12-3 or TRBV12-4 to TRBJ2-3; D is perhaps TRBD2 (6 bases). The sequenced sample was lung tumor tissue, obtained at surgery. Written as DNA, the CDR3 is TGTGCCAGCAGTCCTCCCGGGGGTACGCAGTATTTT. Protein sequence: CASSPPGGTQYF.